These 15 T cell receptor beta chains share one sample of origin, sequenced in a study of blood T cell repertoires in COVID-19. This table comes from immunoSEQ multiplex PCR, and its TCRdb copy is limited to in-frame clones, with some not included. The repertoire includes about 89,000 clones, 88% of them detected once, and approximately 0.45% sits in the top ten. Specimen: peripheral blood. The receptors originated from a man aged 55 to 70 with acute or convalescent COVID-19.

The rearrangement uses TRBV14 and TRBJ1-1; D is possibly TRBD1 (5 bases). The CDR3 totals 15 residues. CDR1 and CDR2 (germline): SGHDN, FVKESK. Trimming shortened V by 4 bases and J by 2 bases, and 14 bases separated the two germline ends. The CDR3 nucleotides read TGTGCCAGCAGCCCCCAGGGAAAAGGCAACACTGAAGCTTTCTTT. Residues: CASSPQGKGNTEAFF.

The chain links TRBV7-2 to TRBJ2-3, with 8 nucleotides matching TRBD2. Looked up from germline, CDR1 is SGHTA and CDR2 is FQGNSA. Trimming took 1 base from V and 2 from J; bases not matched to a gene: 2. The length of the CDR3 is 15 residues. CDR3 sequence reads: CASSLDGRATDTQYF. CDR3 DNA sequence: TGTGCCAGCAGCTTAGACGGGAGGGCCACAGATACGCAGTATTTT. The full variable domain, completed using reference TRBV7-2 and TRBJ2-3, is GAGVSQSPSNKVTEKGKDVELRCDPISGHTALYWYRQSLGQGLEFLIYFQGNSAPDKSGLPSDRFSAERTGGSVSTLTIQRTQQEDSAVYLCASSLDGRATDTQYFGPGTRLTVL.

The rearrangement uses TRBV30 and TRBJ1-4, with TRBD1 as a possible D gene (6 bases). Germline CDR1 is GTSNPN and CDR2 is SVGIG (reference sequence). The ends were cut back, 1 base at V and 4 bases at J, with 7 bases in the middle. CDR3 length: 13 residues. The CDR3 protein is CAWSGRGNEKLFF. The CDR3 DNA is TGTGCCTGGAGTGGCAGGGGTAATGAAAAACTGTTTTTT.

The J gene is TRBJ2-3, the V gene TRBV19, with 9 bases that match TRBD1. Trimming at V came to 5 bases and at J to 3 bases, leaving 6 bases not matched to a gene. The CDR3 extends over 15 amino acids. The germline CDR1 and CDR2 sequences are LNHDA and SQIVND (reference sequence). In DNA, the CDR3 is TGTGCCAGTAGTCCGATGGGACAGGGAACAGATACGCAGTATTTT. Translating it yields CASSPMGQGTDTQYF.

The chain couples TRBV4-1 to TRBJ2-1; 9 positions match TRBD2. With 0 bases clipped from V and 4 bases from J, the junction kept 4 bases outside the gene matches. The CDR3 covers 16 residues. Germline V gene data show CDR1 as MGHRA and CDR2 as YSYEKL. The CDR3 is CASSQDRAGGYNEQFF. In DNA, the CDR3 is TGCGCCAGCAGCCAAGATCGGGCGGGGGGGTACAATGAGCAGTTCTTC.

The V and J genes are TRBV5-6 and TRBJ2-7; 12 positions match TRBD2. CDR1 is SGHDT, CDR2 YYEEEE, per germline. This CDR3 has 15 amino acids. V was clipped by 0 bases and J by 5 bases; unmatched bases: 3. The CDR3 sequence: CASSLGLAGDNEQYF. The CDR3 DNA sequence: TGTGCCAGCAGCTTGGGACTAGCGGGAGACAACGAGCAGTACTTC.

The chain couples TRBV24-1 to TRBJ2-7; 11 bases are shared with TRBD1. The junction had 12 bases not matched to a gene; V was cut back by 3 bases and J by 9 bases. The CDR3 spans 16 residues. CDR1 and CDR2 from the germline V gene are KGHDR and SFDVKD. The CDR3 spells CATSDAPGTGGQGQYF. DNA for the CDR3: TGTGCCACCAGTGATGCCCCCGGGACAGGGGGGCAAGGGCAGTACTTC.

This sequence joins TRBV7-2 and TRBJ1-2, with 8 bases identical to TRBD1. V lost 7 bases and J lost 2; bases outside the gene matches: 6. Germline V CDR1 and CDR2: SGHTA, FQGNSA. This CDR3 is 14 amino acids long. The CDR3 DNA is TGTGCCAGCACATCCAGACAGGGGAACTATGGCTACACCTTC. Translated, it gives CASTSRQGNYGYTF.

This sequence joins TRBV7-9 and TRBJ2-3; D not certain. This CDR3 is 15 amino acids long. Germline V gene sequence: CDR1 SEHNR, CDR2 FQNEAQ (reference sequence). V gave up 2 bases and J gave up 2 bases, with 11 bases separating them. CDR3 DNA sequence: TGTGCCAGCAGCTTATCGTGGGCCACCACAGATACGCAGTATTTT. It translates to CASSLSWATTDTQYF.

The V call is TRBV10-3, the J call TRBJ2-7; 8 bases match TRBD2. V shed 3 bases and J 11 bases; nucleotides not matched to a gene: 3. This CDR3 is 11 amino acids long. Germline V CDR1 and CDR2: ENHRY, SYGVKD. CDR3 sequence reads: CAISDTGGKYF. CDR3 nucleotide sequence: TGTGCCATCAGTGATACGGGGGGGAAGTACTTC.

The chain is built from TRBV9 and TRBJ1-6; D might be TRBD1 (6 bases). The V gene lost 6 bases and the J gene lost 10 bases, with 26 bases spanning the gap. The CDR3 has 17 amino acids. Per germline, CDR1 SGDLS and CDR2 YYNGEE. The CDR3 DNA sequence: TGTGCCAGCACCCCATACCCGGCACTGGACAGTAACTCACCCCTCCACTTT. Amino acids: CASTPYPALDSNSPLHF.

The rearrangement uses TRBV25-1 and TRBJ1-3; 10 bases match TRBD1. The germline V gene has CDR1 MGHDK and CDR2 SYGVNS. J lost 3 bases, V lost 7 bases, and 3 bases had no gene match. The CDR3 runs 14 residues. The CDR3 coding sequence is TGTGCCAGCAATGACAGGGGGCTTGGAAACACCATATATTTT. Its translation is CASNDRGLGNTIYF.

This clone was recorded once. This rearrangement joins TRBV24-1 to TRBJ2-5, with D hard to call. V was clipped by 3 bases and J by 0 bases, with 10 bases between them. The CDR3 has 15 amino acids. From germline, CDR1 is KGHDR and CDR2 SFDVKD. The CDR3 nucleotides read TGTGCCACCAGTGATCCTGACAAGTACCAAGAGACCCAGTACTTC. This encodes CATSDPDKYQETQYF.

The CDR3, as DNA: TGTGCCAGCTCACCAGGACAGGGTGTCGCAAACACCATATATTTT. It yields the protein CASSPGQGVANTIYF. The chain recombines TRBV18 with TRBJ1-3; 8 bases are a match to TRBD1. The CDR3 is 15 residues long. V gave up 2 bases and J gave up 6 bases; unmatched junction bases: 6. Germline-derived CDR1 and CDR2 are KGHSH and LQKENI.

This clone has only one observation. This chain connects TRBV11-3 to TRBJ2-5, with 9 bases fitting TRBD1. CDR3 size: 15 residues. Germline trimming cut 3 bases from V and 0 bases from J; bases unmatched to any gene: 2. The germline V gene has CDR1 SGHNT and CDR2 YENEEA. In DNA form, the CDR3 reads TGTGCCAGCAGCTTCTGGGACAGGGACCAAGAGACCCAGTACTTC. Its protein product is CASSFWDRDQETQYF.